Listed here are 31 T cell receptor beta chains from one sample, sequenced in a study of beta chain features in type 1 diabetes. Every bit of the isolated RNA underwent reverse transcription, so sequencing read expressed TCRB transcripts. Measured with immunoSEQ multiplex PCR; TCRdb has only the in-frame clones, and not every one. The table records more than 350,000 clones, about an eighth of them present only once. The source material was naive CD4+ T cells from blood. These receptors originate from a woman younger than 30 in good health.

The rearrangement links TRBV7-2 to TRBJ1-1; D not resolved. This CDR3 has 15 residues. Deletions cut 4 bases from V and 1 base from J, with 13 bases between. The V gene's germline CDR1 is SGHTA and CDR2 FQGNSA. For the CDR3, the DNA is TGTGCCAGCAGCTCAGAGGGAGTTAGGAACACTGAAGCTTTCTTT. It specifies CASSSEGVRNTEAFF.

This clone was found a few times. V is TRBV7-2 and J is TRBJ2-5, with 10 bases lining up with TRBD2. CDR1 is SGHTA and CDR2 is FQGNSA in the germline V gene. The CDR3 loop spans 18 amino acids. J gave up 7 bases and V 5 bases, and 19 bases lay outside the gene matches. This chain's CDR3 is CASSPHPSSGGYYRTQYF. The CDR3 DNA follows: TGTGCCAGCAGCCCGCACCCCTCTAGCGGGGGTTATTATAGGACCCAGTACTTC.

In DNA form, the CDR3 reads TGTGCCAGCAGTGCGAGTCAGTACAATGAGCAGTTCTTC. Protein: CASSASQYNEQFF. The chain recombines TRBV2 with TRBJ2-1, with D unresolved. This CDR3 region has 13 residues. Per the germline V gene, CDR1 is SNHLY and CDR2 is FYNNEI. Trimming stripped 4 bases from V and 4 bases from J, with 8 bases between.

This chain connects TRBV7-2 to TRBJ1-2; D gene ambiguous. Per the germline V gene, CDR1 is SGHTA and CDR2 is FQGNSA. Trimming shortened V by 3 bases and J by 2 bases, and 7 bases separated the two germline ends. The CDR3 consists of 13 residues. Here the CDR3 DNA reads TGTGCCAGCAGCTTCCGGGCGAACTATGGCTACACCTTC. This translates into CASSFRANYGYTF.

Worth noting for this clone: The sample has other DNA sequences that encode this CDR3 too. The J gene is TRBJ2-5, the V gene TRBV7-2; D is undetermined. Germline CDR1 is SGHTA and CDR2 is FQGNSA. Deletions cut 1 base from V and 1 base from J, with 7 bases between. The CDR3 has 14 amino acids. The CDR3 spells CASSLVGSQETQYF. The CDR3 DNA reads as TGTGCCAGCAGCTTAGTAGGCAGCCAAGAGACCCAGTACTTC. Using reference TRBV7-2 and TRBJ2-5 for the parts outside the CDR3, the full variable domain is GAGVSQSPSNKVTEKGKDVELRCDPISGHTALYWYRQSLGQGLEFLIYFQGNSAPDKSGLPSDRFSAERTGGSVSTLTIQRTQQEDSAVYLCASSLVGSQETQYFGPGTRLLVL.

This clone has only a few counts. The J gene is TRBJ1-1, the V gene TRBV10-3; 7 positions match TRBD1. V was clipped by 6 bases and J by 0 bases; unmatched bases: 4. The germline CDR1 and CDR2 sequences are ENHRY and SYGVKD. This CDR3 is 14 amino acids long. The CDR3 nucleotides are TGTGCCATCAGGGACAGGATGATGAACACTGAAGCTTTCTTT. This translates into CAIRDRMMNTEAFF.

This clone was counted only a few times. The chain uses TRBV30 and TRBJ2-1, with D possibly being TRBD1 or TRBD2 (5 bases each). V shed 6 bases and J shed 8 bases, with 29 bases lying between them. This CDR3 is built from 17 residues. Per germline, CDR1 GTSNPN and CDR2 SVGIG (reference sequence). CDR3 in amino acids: CACQRDTDRLPYDEQFF. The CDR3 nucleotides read TGTGCCTGCCAAAGAGACACAGACAGACTACCTTACGATGAGCAGTTCTTC.

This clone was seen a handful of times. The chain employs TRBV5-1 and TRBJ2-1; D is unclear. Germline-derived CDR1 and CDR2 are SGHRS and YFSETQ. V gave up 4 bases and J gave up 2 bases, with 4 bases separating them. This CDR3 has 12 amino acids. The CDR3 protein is CASSPTYNEQFF. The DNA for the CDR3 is TGCGCCAGCAGCCCGACCTACAATGAGCAGTTCTTC.

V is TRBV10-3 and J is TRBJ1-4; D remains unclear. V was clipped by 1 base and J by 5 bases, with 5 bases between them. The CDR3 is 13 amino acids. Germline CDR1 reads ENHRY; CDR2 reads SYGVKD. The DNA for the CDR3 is TGTGCCATCAGTGAGTTGGAGAATGAAAAACTGTTTTTT. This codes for CAISELENEKLFF.

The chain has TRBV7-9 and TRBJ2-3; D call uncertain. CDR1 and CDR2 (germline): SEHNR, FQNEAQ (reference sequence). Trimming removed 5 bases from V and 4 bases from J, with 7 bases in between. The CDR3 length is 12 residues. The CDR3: CASSPWADTQYF. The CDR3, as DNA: TGTGCCAGCAGCCCTTGGGCAGATACGCAGTATTTT.

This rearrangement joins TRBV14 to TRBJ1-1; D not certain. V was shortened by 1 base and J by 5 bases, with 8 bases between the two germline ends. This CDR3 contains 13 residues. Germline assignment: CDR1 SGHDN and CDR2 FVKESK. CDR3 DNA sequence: TGTGCCAGCAGCCAAGCAATTGGGACTGAAGCTTTCTTT. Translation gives CASSQAIGTEAFF.

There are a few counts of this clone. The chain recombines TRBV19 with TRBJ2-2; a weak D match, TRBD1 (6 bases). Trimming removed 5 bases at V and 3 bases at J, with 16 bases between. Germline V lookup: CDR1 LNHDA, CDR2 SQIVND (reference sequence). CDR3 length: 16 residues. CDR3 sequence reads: CASSVKTGWDTGELFF. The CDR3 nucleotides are TGTGCCAGTAGTGTTAAGACAGGCTGGGACACCGGGGAGCTGTTTTTT. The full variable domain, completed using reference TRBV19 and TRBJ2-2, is DGGITQSPKYLFRKEGQNVTLSCEQNLNHDAMYWYRQDPGQGLRLIYYSQIVNDFQKGDIAEGYSVSREKKESFPLTVTSAQKNPTAFYLCASSVKTGWDTGELFFGEGSRLTVL.

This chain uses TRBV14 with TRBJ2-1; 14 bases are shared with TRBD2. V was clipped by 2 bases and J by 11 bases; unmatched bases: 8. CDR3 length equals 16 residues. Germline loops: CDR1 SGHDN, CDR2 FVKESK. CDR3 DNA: TGTGCCAGCAGCCAATTTGGGGGACTAGCGGGAGAGCAGCAGTTCTTC. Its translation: CASSQFGGLAGEQQFF.

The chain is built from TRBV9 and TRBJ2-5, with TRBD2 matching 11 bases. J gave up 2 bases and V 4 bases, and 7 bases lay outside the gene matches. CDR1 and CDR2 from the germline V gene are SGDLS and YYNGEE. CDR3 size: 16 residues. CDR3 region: CASSPTSGGTQETQYF. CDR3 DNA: TGTGCCAGCAGCCCAACTAGCGGGGGAACACAAGAGACCCAGTACTTC.

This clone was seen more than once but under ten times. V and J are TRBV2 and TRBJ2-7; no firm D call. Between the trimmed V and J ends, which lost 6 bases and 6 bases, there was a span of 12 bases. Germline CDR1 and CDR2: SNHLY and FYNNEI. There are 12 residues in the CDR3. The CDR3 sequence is CASRERVAEQYF. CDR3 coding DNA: TGTGCCAGCAGGGAGAGAGTAGCCGAGCAGTACTTC.

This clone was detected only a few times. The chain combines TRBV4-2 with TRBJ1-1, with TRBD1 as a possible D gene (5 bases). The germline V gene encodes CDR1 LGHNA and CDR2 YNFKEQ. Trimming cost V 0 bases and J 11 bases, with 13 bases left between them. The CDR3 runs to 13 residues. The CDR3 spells CASSQDKGRQAFF. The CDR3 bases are TGTGCCAGCAGCCAAGATAAGGGGCGCCAGGCTTTCTTT.

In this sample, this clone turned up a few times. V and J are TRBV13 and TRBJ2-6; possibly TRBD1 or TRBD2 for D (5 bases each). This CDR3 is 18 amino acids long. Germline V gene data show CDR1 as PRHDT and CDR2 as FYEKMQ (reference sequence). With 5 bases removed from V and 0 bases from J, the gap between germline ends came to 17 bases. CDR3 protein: CASSTPGRARSGANVLTF. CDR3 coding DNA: TGTGCCAGCAGCACTCCAGGGCGGGCCCGCTCTGGGGCCAACGTCCTGACTTTC.

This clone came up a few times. The CDR3: CAISEFALGQETQYF. The CDR3, as DNA: TGTGCCATCAGTGAGTTCGCCTTGGGACAAGAGACCCAGTACTTC. This sequence joins TRBV10-3 and TRBJ2-5; D gene uncertain. CDR1 is ENHRY, CDR2 SYGVKD, per germline. V dropped 1 base and J dropped 2 bases, with 11 bases sitting between them. The CDR3 totals 15 residues.

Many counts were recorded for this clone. CDR3: CASSTHERERETQYF. CDR3 DNA: TGTGCCAGCAGCACACATGAGCGGGAGAGAGAGACCCAGTACTTC. The chain uses TRBV4-2 and TRBJ2-5; TRBD2 matches 8 bases. The CDR3 consists of 15 residues. CDR1 LGHNA and CDR2 YNFKEQ come from the germline V gene. V lost 5 bases to trimming and J lost 4 bases; unmatched junction nucleotides: 9.

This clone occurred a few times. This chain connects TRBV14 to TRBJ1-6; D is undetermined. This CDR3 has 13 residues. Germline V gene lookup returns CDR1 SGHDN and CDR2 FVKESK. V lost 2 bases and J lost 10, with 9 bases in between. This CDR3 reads CASSQLGGSPLHF. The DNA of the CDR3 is TGTGCCAGCAGCCAATTAGGAGGCTCACCCCTCCACTTT.

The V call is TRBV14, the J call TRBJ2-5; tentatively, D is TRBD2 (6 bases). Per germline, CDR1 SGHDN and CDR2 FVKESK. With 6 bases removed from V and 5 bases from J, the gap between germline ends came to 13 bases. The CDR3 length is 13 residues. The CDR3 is CASRRGGGETQYF. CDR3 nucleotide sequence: TGTGCCAGCAGAAGGGGAGGAGGCGAGACCCAGTACTTC.

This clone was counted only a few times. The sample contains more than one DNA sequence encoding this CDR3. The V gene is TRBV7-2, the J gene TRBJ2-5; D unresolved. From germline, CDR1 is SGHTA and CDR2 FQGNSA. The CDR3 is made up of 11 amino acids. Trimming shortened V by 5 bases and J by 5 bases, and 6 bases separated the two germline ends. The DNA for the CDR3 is TGTGCCAGCAGCCCCCTCGAGACCCAGTACTTC. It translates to CASSPLETQYF.

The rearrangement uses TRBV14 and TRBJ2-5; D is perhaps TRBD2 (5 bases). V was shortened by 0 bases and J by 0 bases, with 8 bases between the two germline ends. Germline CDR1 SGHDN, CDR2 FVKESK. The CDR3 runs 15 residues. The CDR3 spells CASSQEDWYQETQYF. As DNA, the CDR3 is TGTGCCAGCAGCCAAGAGGACTGGTACCAAGAGACCCAGTACTTC.

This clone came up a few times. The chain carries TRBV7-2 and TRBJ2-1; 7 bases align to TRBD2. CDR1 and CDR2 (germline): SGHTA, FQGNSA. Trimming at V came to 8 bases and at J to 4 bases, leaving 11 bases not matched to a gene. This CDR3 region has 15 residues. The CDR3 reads CASGGLGLRYNEQFF. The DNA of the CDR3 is TGTGCCAGCGGCGGGCTGGGACTACGGTACAATGAGCAGTTCTTC.

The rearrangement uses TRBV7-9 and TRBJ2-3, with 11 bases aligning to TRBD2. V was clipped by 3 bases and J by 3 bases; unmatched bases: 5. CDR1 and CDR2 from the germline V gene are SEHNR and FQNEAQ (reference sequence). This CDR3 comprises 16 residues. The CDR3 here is CASSLSLAGGTDTQYF. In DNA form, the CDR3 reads TGTGCCAGCAGCTTGAGTCTAGCGGGGGGTACAGATACGCAGTATTTT. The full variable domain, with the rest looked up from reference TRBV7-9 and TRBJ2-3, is DTGVSQNPRHKITKRGQNVTFRCDPISEHNRLYWYRQTLGQGPEFLTYFQNEAQLEKSRLLSDRFSAERPKGSFSTLEIQRTEQGDSAMYLCASSLSLAGGTDTQYFGPGTRLTVL.

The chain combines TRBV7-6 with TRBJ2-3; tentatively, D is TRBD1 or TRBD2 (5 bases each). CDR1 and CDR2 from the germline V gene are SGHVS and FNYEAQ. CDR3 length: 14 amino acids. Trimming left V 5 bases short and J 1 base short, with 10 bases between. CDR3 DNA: TGTGCCAGCAGCCGAGGGGCGGGCACAGATACGCAGTATTTT. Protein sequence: CASSRGAGTDTQYF. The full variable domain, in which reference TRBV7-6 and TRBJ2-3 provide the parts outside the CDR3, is GAGVSQSPRYKVTKRGQDVALRCDPISGHVSLYWYRQALGQGPEFLTYFNYEAQQDKSGLPNDRFSAERPEGSISTLTIQRTEQRDSAMYRCASSRGAGTDTQYFGPGTRLTVL.

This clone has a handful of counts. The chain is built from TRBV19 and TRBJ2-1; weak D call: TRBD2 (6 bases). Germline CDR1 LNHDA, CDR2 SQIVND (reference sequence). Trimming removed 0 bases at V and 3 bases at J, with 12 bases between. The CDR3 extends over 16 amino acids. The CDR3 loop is CASSIDIGRSYNEQFF. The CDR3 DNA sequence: TGTGCCAGTAGTATAGATATAGGGAGGAGCTACAATGAGCAGTTCTTC.

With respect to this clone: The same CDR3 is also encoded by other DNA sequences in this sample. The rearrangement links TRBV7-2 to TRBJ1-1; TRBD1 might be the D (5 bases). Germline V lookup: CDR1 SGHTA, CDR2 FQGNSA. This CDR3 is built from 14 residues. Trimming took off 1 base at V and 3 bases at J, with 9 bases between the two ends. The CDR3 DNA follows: TGTGCCAGCAGCTTAGTGGGGGAGTACACTGAAGCTTTCTTT. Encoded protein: CASSLVGEYTEAFF.

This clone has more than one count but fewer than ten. The CDR3 is CASSLSTTTYEQYF. In DNA form, the CDR3 reads TGCGCCAGCAGCTTGTCCACTACAACCTACGAGCAGTACTTC. The J gene is TRBJ2-7, the V gene TRBV5-1; D gene uncertain. The CDR3 spans 14 residues. V shed 1 base and J shed 2 bases, with 10 bases lying between them. Germline assignment: CDR1 SGHRS and CDR2 YFSETQ.

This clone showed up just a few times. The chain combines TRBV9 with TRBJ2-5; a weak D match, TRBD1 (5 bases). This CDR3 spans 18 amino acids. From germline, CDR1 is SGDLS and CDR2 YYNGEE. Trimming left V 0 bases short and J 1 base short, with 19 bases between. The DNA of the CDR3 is TGTGCCAGCAGCGTAGCTGGTGGGGCCAGAAAGACCCAAGAGACCCAGTACTTC. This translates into CASSVAGGARKTQETQYF.

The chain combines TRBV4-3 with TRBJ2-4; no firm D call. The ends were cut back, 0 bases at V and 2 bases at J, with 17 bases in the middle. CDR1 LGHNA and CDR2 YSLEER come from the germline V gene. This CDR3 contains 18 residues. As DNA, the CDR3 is TGCGCCAGCAGCCAAGATCTTCAGCGTGTGATAACCAAAAACATTCAGTACTTC. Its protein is CASSQDLQRVITKNIQYF.